These 26 T cell receptor beta chains were all obtained from the same sample, sequenced in a study of blood T cell repertoires in COVID-19. The assay was immunoSEQ multiplex PCR, and TCRdb's table has in-frame clones only and misses some. The sample holds under 200,000 clones; more than 85% are singletons and the top ten take roughly 2.4%. The sequenced material came from peripheral blood. Receptors originate from a woman older than 75 with COVID-19, enrolled during active disease.

The CDR3, as DNA: TGTGCCAGCAGTTACGTCAGGGGGCTCTCTCAGCCCCAGCATTTT. Protein product: CASSYVRGLSQPQHF. The chain links TRBV6-2 or TRBV6-3 to TRBJ1-5; 8 bases are shared with TRBD1. The CDR3 extends over 15 amino acids. Per the germline V gene, CDR1 is MNHEY and CDR2 is SVGEGT. With 2 bases clipped from V and 6 bases from J, the junction kept 6 bases outside the gene matches.

The J gene is TRBJ2-2, the V gene TRBV11-2, with 13 bases lining up with TRBD2. Unmatched junction bases numbered 4, after V lost 7 bases and J lost 5 bases. The length of the CDR3 is 15 residues. The V gene's germline CDR1 is SGHAT and CDR2 FQNNGV. CDR3 sequence reads: CASTAGLAGTGELFF. The CDR3 DNA reads as TGTGCCAGCACCGCGGGACTAGCGGGAACCGGGGAGCTGTTTTTT.

This rearrangement joins TRBV24-1 to TRBJ2-6; 9 nucleotides align to TRBD1. The trim removed 5 bases at V and 4 bases at J, leaving 8 bases unmatched. Germline CDR1 reads KGHDR; CDR2 reads SFDVKD. The CDR3 contains 17 residues. The CDR3 nucleotides read TGTGCCACCAGTGCCCGGACAGGGGTAAGGGGGGCCAACGTCCTGACTTTC. It is translated as CATSARTGVRGANVLTF.

This clone was detected a few times. The chain carries TRBV11-2 and TRBJ2-7; TRBD2 agrees at 7 bases. This CDR3 region has 15 residues. CDR1 is SGHAT, CDR2 FQNNGV, per germline. V shed 7 bases and J 5 bases; nucleotides not matched to a gene: 14. CDR3: CASTPPGGGFNEQYF. DNA for the CDR3: TGTGCCAGCACCCCCCCTGGGGGAGGGTTTAACGAGCAGTACTTC.

The CDR3 bases are TGTGCAAGTCGCTTAGATAGTGGCTACACCTTC. This translates into CASRLDSGYTF. This chain joins TRBV12-2 and TRBJ1-2. TRBV12-2 is termed a pseudogene. The length of the CDR3 is 11 residues.

This sequence joins TRBV3-1 (or the pseudogene TRBV3-2) and TRBJ2-1; 7 nucleotides line up with TRBD2. With V trimmed by 4 bases and J by 8 bases, 11 bases remained unmatched. Germline assignment: CDR1 LGHDT and CDR2 YNNKEL (reference sequence). The CDR3 totals 15 residues. CDR3 bases: TGTGCCAGCAGCCCCTTCCGGGGGGTGGAGGATGAGCAGTTCTTC. Protein product: CASSPFRGVEDEQFF.

This rearrangement joins TRBV11-2 to TRBJ2-2, with D possibly TRBD1 on 6 matching bases. Germline CDR1 SGHAT, CDR2 FQNNGV. The CDR3 is 16 amino acids. The V end was cut by 7 bases, the J end by 2 bases, with 17 bases between. The CDR3: CASTSIGTSNTGELFF. The CDR3, as DNA: TGTGCCAGCACATCCATAGGGACATCTAACACCGGGGAGCTGTTTTTT.

The J gene is TRBJ1-3, the V gene TRBV9; perhaps TRBD1 as D (6 bases). The CDR3 is 16 residues long. Germline V CDR1 and CDR2: SGDLS, YYNGEE. V was trimmed by 0 bases and J by 2 bases, leaving 12 bases between them. In nucleotides, the CDR3 is TGTGCCAGCAGCGTAGCGGCGTCAGGGGCTGGAAACACCATATATTTT. Its protein product is CASSVAASGAGNTIYF.

The chain joins TRBV2 to TRBJ2-7, with D possibly being TRBD2 (6 bases). The germline V and J ends were trimmed by 6 bases and 2 bases, with 8 bases remaining between them. Germline V gene lookup returns CDR1 SNHLY and CDR2 FYNNEI. The CDR3 runs to 12 residues. The CDR3 spells CASRTRTYEQYF. The CDR3 DNA reads as TGTGCCAGCAGGACTAGGACCTACGAGCAGTACTTC.

This CDR3 is CASSYTVGRDRGLREQYF. In DNA, the CDR3 is TGTGCCAGCAGTTACACCGTTGGAAGGGACAGGGGGCTTCGCGAGCAGTACTTC. The chain combines TRBV11-2 with TRBJ2-7; 12 nucleotides agree with TRBD1. Germline assignment: CDR1 SGHAT and CDR2 FQNNGV. The CDR3 is 18 residues long. V was clipped by 6 bases and J by 6 bases; unmatched bases: 18.

The V gene is TRBV11-2, the J gene TRBJ1-6; a weak D match, TRBD1 (6 bases). The CDR3 is 17 residues long. Germline values: CDR1 SGHAT, CDR2 FQNNGV. V was cut by 5 bases and J by 6 bases, with 20 bases left in between. The CDR3 bases are TGTGCCAGCAGCCCTAACCTGGGGGCCAGCCCTAATTCACCCCTCCACTTT. Residues: CASSPNLGASPNSPLHF.

This clone turned up a few times. The genes are TRBV19 and TRBJ1-2; 7 positions match TRBD1. V lost 4 bases and J lost 2; bases outside the gene matches: 7. The CDR3 has 15 residues. Germline CDR1 and CDR2: LNHDA and SQIVND (reference sequence). The DNA of the CDR3 is TGTGCCAGTAGTACAAGGGACAGTGAGAACTATGGCTACACCTTC. Translation gives CASSTRDSENYGYTF.

The rearrangement uses TRBV6-5 and TRBJ1-1; 11 bases agree with TRBD1. Losses at the gene ends were 8 bases for V and 4 bases for J; bases not matched to a gene: 3. The CDR3 consists of 13 residues. From germline, CDR1 is MNHEY and CDR2 SVGAGI. The CDR3 region is CASGQGAVTEAFF. The CDR3 DNA is TGTGCCAGCGGACAGGGGGCGGTCACTGAAGCTTTCTTT.

J is TRBJ2-3 and V is TRBV5-1; 10 bases line up with TRBD2. Germline V gene data show CDR1 as SGHRS and CDR2 as YFSETQ. This CDR3 region has 16 residues. V lost 2 bases to trimming and J lost 1 base; unmatched junction nucleotides: 4. The CDR3 DNA is TGCGCCAGCAGCTTTCTAGCGGGAGAGGGCACAGATACGCAGTATTTT. Amino acids: CASSFLAGEGTDTQYF.

The chain carries TRBV7-9 and TRBJ1-1; D is unresolved. CDR1 SEHNR and CDR2 FQNEAQ come from the germline V gene (reference sequence). The CDR3 is 13 residues long. V dropped 1 base and J dropped 1 base, with 4 bases sitting between them. The CDR3 region is CASSLGQNTEAFF. In nucleotides, the CDR3 is TGTGCCAGCAGCTTAGGACAGAACACTGAAGCTTTCTTT.

Here the CDR3 reads CASSVVASGVHNEQFF. The DNA for the CDR3 is TGTGCCAGCAGCGTAGTGGCTAGCGGGGTACACAATGAGCAGTTCTTC. This chain connects TRBV9 to TRBJ2-1; 9 nucleotides align to TRBD2. V trimming: 0 bases; J trimming: 5 bases; junction bases outside the gene matches: 6. Looked up from germline, CDR1 is SGDLS and CDR2 is YYNGEE. The CDR3 loop spans 16 amino acids.

This clone was seen only a few times. The rearrangement joins TRBV6-5 to TRBJ1-1; D gene ambiguous. V lost 0 bases and J lost 5, with 7 bases in between. CDR1 is MNHEY, CDR2 SVGAGI, per germline. The CDR3 has 13 amino acids. CDR3 sequence reads: CASSYSRGTEAFF. The CDR3 nucleotides read TGTGCCAGCAGTTACTCTCGGGGAACTGAAGCTTTCTTT.

The rearrangement joins TRBV10-3 to TRBJ1-2, with a possible D match to TRBD1 (6 bases). Trimming left V 8 bases short and J 8 bases short, with 15 bases between. Per germline, CDR1 ENHRY and CDR2 SYGVKD. The CDR3 covers 12 residues. The CDR3 bases are TGTGCCATCGGGGGCAGGGTAACAGGCTACACCTTC. It codes for CAIGGRVTGYTF.

The gene calls are TRBV28 and TRBJ2-1, with 7 nucleotides matching TRBD1. This CDR3 contains 14 residues. CDR1 is MDHEN, CDR2 SYDVKM, per germline. J lost 4 bases, V lost 7 bases, and 7 bases had no gene match. CDR3 DNA sequence: TGTGCCAGCAATGACAGGGATCTTTACAATGAGCAGTTCTTC. This gives the protein CASNDRDLYNEQFF.

V is TRBV18 and J is TRBJ1-3; D call uncertain. This CDR3 is 13 amino acids long. V lost 1 base and J 8 bases, leaving 9 bases between the germline ends. The germline CDR1 and CDR2 sequences are KGHSH and LQKENI. In nucleotides, the CDR3 is TGTGCCAGCTCACCACAGTCTCGAGACACCATATATTTT. This gives the protein CASSPQSRDTIYF.

The chain uses TRBV19 and TRBJ1-5, with 7 bases that match TRBD1. V trimming: 6 bases; J trimming: 4 bases; junction bases outside the gene matches: 3. The CDR3 sequence is 13 residues long. Germline V gene lookup returns CDR1 LNHDA and CDR2 SQIVND (reference sequence). DNA for the CDR3: TGTGCCAGTAGCCAACAGGGGAATCAGCCCCAGCATTTT. The encoded protein is CASSQQGNQPQHF.

The chain couples TRBV5-5 to TRBJ1-2, with TRBD1 identical over 7 bases. The CDR3 runs 18 residues. Per the germline V gene, CDR1 is SGHKS and CDR2 is YYEKEE (reference sequence). After removal of 4 bases from V and 4 bases from J, the junction contained 19 bases not matched to a gene. CDR3 sequence: CASSKGGTGAELGYGYTF. For the CDR3, the DNA is TGTGCCAGCAGCAAAGGGGGAACAGGGGCTGAATTAGGCTATGGCTACACCTTC.

The CDR3 is CASSSNQETQYF. CDR3 nucleotides: TGTGCCAGCAGCAGCAACCAAGAGACCCAGTACTTC. The chain is built from TRBV9 and TRBJ2-5; no firm D call. Trimming shortened V by 4 bases and J by 0 bases, and 4 bases separated the two germline ends. The germline V gene has CDR1 SGDLS and CDR2 YYNGEE. CDR3 size: 12 residues. The full variable domain, completed using reference TRBV9 and TRBJ2-5, is DSGVTQTPKHLITATGQRVTLRCSPRSGDLSVYWYQQSLDQGLQFLIQYYNGEERAKGNILERFSAQQFPDLHSELNLSSLELGDSALYFCASSSNQETQYFGPGTRLLVL.

This sequence joins TRBV6-5 and TRBJ1-2, with a possible D match to TRBD1 (5 bases). CDR3 length equals 14 residues. Germline V gene data show CDR1 as MNHEY and CDR2 as SVGAGI. Trimming shortened V by 0 bases and J by 5 bases, and 10 bases separated the two germline ends. The CDR3 sequence is CASSYSGAVYGYTF. CDR3 nucleotides: TGTGCCAGCAGTTACTCAGGGGCGGTATATGGCTACACCTTC.

The chain employs TRBV4-3 and TRBJ1-3, with TRBD1 as a possible D gene (5 bases). The CDR3 covers 18 residues. Per the germline V gene, CDR1 is LGHNA and CDR2 is YSLEER. Trimming removed 0 bases at V and 1 base at J, with 16 bases between. CDR3 nucleotide sequence: TGCGCCAGCAGCCAAGATTTGGGGGGGGTAGGTTCTGGAAACACCATATATTTT. Amino acids: CASSQDLGGVGSGNTIYF.

This chain links TRBV6-1 with TRBJ2-1; 8 bases map to TRBD2. The CDR3 totals 16 residues. The germline V gene encodes CDR1 MNHNS and CDR2 SASEGT. V lost 2 bases, J lost 5 bases, and 8 bases stayed unmatched. CDR3 protein: CASSETGLGIDNEQFF. DNA of the CDR3: TGTGCCAGCAGTGAAACGGGACTAGGTATAGACAATGAGCAGTTCTTC.